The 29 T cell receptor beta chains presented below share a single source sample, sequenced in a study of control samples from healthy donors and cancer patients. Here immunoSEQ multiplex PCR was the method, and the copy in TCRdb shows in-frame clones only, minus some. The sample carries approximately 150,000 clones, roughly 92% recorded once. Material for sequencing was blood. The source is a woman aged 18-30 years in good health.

CDR3 in amino acids: CASSAQSNQPQHF. CDR3 bases: TGTGCCAGCAGCGCCCAATCGAATCAGCCCCAGCATTTT. This chain joins TRBV9 and TRBJ1-5, with D uncertain. V was cut by 3 bases and J by 4 bases, with 8 bases left in between. Germline V CDR1 and CDR2: SGDLS, YYNGEE. The CDR3 loop spans 13 amino acids.

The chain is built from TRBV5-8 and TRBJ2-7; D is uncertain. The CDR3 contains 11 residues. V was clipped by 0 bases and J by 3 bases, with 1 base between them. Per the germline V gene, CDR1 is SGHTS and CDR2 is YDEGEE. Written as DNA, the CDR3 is TGTGCCAGCAGCTTGGGCTACGAGCAGTACTTC. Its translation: CASSLGYEQYF. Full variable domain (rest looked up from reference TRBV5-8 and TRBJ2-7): EAGVTQSPTHLIKTRGQQATLRCSPISGHTSVYWYQQALGLGLQFLLWYDEGEERNRGNFPPRFSGRQFPNYSSELNVNALELEDSALYLCASSLGYEQYFGPGTRLTVT.

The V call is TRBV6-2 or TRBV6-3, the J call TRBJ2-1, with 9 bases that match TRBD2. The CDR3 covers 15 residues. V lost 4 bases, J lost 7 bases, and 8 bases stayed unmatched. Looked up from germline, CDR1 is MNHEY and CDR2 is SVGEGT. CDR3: CASSLLAGIGNEQFF. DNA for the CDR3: TGTGCCAGCAGTTTACTAGCGGGTATTGGGAATGAGCAGTTCTTC.

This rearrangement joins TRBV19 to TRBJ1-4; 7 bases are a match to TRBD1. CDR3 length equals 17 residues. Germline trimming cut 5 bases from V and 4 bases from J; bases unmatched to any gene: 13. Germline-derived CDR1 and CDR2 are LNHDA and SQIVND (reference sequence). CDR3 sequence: CASSLRTGNGLNEKLFF. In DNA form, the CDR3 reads TGTGCCAGTAGTCTACGGACAGGCAACGGACTTAATGAAAAACTGTTTTTT. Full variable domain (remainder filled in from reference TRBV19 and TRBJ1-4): DGGITQSPKYLFRKEGQNVTLSCEQNLNHDAMYWYRQDPGQGLRLIYYSQIVNDFQKGDIAEGYSVSREKKESFPLTVTSAQKNPTAFYLCASSLRTGNGLNEKLFFGSGTQLSVL.

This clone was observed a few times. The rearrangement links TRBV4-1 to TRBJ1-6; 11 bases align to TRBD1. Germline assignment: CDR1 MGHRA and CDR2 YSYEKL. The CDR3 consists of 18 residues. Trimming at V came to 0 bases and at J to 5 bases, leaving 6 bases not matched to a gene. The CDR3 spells CASSQDTGTGGHNSPLHF. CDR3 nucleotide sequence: TGCGCCAGCAGCCAAGATACTGGGACAGGGGGTCATAATTCACCCCTCCACTTT.

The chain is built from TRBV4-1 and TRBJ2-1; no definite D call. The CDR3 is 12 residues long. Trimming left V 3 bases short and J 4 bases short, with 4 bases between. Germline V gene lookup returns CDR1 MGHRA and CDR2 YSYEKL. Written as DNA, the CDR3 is TGCGCCAGCAGCCATATATACAATGAGCAGTTCTTC. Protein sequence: CASSHIYNEQFF.

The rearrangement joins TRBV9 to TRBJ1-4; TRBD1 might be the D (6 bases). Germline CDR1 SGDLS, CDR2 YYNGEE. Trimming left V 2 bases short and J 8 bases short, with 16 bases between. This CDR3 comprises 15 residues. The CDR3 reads CASSVGGGLEEKLFF. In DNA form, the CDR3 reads TGTGCCAGCAGCGTTGGTGGGGGGCTCGAAGAAAAACTGTTTTTT.

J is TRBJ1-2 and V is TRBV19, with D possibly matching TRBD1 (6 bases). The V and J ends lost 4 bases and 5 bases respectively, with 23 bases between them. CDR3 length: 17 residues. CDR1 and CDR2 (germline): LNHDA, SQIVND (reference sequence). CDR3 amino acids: CASSTGRTQGRKYGYTF. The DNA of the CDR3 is TGTGCCAGTAGTACCGGCCGGACCCAGGGGAGGAAGTATGGCTACACCTTC. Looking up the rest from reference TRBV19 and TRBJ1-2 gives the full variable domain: DGGITQSPKYLFRKEGQNVTLSCEQNLNHDAMYWYRQDPGQGLRLIYYSQIVNDFQKGDIAEGYSVSREKKESFPLTVTSAQKNPTAFYLCASSTGRTQGRKYGYTFGSGTRLTVV.

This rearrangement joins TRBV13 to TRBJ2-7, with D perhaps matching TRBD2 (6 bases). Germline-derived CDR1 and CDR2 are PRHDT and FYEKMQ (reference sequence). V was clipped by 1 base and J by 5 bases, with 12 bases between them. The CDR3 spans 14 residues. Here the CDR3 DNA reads TGTGCCAGCAGCTTAGTGGGGAGGATGCACGAGCAGTACTTC. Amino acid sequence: CASSLVGRMHEQYF. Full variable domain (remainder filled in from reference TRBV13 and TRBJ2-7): AAGVIQSPRHLIKEKRETATLKCYPIPRHDTVYWYQQGPGQDPQFLISFYEKMQSDKGSIPDRFSAQQFSDYHSELNMSSLELGDSALYFCASSLVGRMHEQYFGPGTRLTVT.

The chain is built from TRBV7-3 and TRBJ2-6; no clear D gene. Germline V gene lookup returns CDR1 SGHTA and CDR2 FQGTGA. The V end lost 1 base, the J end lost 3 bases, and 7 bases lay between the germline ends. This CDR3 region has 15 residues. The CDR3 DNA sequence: TGTGCCAGCAGCTTAAGTATTGGTGGGGCCAACGTCCTGACTTTC. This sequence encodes CASSLSIGGANVLTF.

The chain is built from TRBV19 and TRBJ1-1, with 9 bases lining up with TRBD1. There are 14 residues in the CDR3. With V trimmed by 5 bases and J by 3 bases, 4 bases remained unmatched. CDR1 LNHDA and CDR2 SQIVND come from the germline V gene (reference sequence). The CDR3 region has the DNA TGTGCCAGTAGTGTCGGGACAGGGTACACTGAAGCTTTCTTT. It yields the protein CASSVGTGYTEAFF.

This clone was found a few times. The CDR3 reads CAISQVGQPNGYTF. The CDR3 DNA is TGTGCCATCAGTCAGGTGGGACAGCCCAATGGCTACACCTTC. The chain carries TRBV10-3 and TRBJ1-2; 7 bases match TRBD1. CDR1 is ENHRY and CDR2 is SYGVKD in the germline V gene. The CDR3 sequence is 14 residues long. J gave up 6 bases and V 5 bases, and 9 bases lay outside the gene matches.

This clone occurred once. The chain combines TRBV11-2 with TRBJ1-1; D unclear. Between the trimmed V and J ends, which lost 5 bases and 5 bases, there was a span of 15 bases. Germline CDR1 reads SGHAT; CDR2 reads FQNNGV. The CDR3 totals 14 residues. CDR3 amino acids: CASSLWVGKTEAFF. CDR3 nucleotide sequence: TGTGCCAGCAGCCTTTGGGTTGGGAAGACTGAAGCTTTCTTT.

The CDR3, as DNA: TGTGCCAGCTCACCACGGGAAGGTGTGCTGCCCGAAGCTTTCTTT. This translates into CASSPREGVLPEAFF. This sequence joins TRBV18 and TRBJ1-1; D gene unclear. The germline V gene has CDR1 KGHSH and CDR2 LQKENI. The germline V and J ends were trimmed by 1 base and 8 bases, with 17 bases remaining between them. The CDR3 has 15 residues.

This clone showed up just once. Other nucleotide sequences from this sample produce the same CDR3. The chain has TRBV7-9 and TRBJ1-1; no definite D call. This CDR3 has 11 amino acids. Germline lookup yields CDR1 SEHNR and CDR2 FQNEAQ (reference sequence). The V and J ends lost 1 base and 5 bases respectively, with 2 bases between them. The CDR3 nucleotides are TGTGCCAGCAGCTTAGGAACTGAAGCTTTCTTT. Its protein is CASSLGTEAFF.

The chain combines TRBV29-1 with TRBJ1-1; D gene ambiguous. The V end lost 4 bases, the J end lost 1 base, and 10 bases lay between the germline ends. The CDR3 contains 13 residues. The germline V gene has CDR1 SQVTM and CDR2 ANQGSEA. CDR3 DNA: TGCAGCGTTGCATCACAGCCGAACACTGAAGCTTTCTTT. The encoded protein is CSVASQPNTEAFF.

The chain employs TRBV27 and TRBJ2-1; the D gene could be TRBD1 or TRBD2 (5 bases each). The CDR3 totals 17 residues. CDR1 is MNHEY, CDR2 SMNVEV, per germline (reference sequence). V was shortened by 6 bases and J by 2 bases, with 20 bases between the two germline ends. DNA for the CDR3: TGTGCCAGCAGCGACGCCCCCGGGACGCAAACCTACAATGAGCAGTTCTTC. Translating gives CASSDAPGTQTYNEQFF.

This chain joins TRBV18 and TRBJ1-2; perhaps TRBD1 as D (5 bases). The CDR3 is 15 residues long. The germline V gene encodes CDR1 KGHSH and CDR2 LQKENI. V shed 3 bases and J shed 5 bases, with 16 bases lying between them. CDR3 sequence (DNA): TGTGCCAGCTCACCCTACTCCGGGGCCGAGTATGGCTACACCTTC. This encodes CASSPYSGAEYGYTF.

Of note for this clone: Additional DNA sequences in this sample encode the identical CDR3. CDR3 amino acids: CASSLRETQYF. The CDR3 nucleotides are TGCGCCAGCAGCTTGCGAGAGACCCAGTACTTC. The chain carries TRBV5-1 and TRBJ2-5; D unclear. The germline V gene has CDR1 SGHRS and CDR2 YFSETQ. The V end lost 1 base, the J end lost 4 bases, and 2 bases lay between the germline ends. The CDR3 has 11 residues.

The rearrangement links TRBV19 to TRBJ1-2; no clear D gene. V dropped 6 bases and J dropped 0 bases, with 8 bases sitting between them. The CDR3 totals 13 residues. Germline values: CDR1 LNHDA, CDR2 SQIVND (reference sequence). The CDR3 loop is CASSPDSNYGYTF. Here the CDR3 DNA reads TGTGCCAGTAGCCCCGACTCTAACTATGGCTACACCTTC.

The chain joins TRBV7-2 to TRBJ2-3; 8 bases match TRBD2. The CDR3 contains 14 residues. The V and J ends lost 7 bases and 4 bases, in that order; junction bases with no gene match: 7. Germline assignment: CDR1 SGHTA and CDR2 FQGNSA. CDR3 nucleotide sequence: TGTGCCAGCACTTTTGAGCGGGGGCCAGATACGCAGTATTTT. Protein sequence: CASTFERGPDTQYF.

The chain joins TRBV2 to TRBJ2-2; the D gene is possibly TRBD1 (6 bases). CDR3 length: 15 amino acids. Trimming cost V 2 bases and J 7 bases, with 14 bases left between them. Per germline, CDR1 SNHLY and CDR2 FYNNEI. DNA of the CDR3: TGTGCCAGCAGTGAATCAGGGGTGAGAGGCGGGGAGCTGTTTTTT. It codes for CASSESGVRGGELFF. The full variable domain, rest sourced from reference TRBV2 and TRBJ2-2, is EPEVTQTPSHQVTQMGQEVILRCVPISNHLYFYWYRQILGQKVEFLVSFYNNEISEKSEIFDDQFSVERPDGSNFTLKIRSTKLEDSAMYFCASSESGVRGGELFFGEGSRLTVL.

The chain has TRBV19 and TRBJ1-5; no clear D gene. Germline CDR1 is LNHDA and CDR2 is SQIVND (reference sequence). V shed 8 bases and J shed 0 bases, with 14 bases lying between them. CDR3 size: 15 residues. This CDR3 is CASLPWTDSNQPQHF. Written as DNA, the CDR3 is TGTGCCAGTCTACCTTGGACGGATAGCAATCAGCCCCAGCATTTT.

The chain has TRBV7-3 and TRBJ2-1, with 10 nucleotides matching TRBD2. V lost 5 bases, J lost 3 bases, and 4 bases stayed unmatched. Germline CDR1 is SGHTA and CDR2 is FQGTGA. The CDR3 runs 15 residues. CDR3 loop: CASSIGLADYNEQFF. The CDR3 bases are TGTGCCAGCAGCATAGGACTAGCGGACTACAATGAGCAGTTCTTC. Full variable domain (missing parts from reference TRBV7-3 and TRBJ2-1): GAGVSQTPSNKVTEKGKYVELRCDPISGHTALYWYRQSLGQGPEFLIYFQGTGAADDSGLPNDRFFAVRPEGSVSTLKIQRTERGDSAVYLCASSIGLADYNEQFFGPGTRLTVL.

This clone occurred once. The chain's CDR3 is CASSQDHQSRYNEQFF. CDR3 nucleotide sequence: TGCGCCAGCAGCCAAGATCACCAGTCGAGGTACAATGAGCAGTTCTTC. The chain employs TRBV4-1 and TRBJ2-1; unclear D gene. Per the germline V gene, CDR1 is MGHRA and CDR2 is YSYEKL. The CDR3 has 16 residues. Trimming removed 0 bases from V and 4 bases from J, with 13 bases in between.

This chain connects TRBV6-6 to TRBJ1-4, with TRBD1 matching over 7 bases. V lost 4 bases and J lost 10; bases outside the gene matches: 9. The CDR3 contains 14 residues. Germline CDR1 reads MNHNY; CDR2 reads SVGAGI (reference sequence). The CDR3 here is CASSFKGALGKLFF. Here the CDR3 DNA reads TGTGCCAGCAGTTTTAAGGGGGCTTTGGGAAAACTGTTTTTT.

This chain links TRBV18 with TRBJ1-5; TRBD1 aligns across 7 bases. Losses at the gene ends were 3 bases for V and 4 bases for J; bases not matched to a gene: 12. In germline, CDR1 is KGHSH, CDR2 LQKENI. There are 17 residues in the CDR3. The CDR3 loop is CASSPYPHRDRNQPQHF. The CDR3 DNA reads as TGTGCCAGCTCACCGTACCCCCACCGGGACAGAAATCAGCCCCAGCATTTT.

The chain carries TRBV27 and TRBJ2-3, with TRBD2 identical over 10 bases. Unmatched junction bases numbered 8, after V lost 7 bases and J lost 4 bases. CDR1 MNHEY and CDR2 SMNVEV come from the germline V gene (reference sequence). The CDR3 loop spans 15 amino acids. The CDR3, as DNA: TGTGCCAGCAAGCGAGCGGGGGGGCCGTCAGATACGCAGTATTTT. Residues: CASKRAGGPSDTQYF.

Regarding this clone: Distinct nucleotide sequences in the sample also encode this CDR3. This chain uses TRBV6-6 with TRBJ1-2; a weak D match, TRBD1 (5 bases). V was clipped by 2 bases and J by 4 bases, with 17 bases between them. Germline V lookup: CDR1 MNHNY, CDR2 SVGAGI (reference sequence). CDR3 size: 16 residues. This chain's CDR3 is CASSYPPAQGSYGYTF. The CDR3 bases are TGTGCCAGCAGTTACCCCCCAGCCCAGGGCTCCTATGGCTACACCTTC.